This T cell receptor beta chain is from a study of OX40 agonist ivuxolimab in advanced cancers. Whole-study context: With a range of about 20 to 79, age averaged approximately 60 years, and around 83% were male.

Measured with immunoSEQ multiplex PCR; TCRdb has only the in-frame clones, and not every one. Of more than 95,000 clones in the sample, roughly 94% are singletons; the top ten hold approximately 0.2%. CDR1 SNHLY and CDR2 FYNNEI come from the germline V gene. The V gene lost 2 bases and the J gene lost 5 bases, with 9 bases spanning the gap. The CDR3 runs to 14 residues. The source material was CD4+ or CD8+ T cells sorted from blood, sampled in a trial of the OX40 agonist ivuxolimab. The receptor was derived from an adult with an advanced solid tumor such as melanoma, head and neck, liver or kidney cancer. The chain links TRBV2 to TRBJ2-2; D remains ambiguous. The chain's CDR3 is CASSEFRFTGELFF. The CDR3 DNA reads as TGTGCCAGCAGTGAATTCAGGTTTACCGGGGAGCTGTTTTTT.